This T cell receptor (beta chain) derives from a study of human T cells and chemical hapten exposure. Specified time point: healthy volunteer bleed at 2 weeks. The template was total RNA from unfractionated whole blood. Findings of the study overall: Once DPC sensitization occurred, TCRs above 1 in 1000 frequency showed no change.

This clonotype was counted a few times. Its cognate antigen is unknown. TCRdb re-called the RACE reads with MiXCR, one entry per CDR3 protein. The sample records around 31,000 distinct CDR3 sequences, 6.5% to 9% being singletons. This TCR came from a human donor in good health. Some clones in this sample may be carry-over from other donors' samples. The sequencing sample was made of whole blood.

The CDR3, as DNA: TGTGCCAGCAGTTCCTTGACAGGGGGGGACTCTGGGGCCAACGTCCTGACTTTC. Amino acid sequence: CASSSLTGGDSGANVLTF. V and J are TRBV6-2 or TRBV6-3 and TRBJ2-6, with TRBD1 identical over 9 bases. The CDR3 consists of 18 residues. CDR1 and CDR2 from the germline V gene are MNHEY and SVGEGT. Trimming removed 4 bases from V and 0 bases from J; junction bases left unmatched: 7.